This TCR beta chain originates from a study of shared clonotypes between healthy human individuals. Study-wide background: CD4 naive cells filled three plates per donor, CD4 memory three, CD8 naive two and CD8 memory one.

Every contributor of samples was a Caucasian grown-up residing in Nashville, Tennessee. V shed 3 bases, J shed 0 bases, and the junction held 5 bases outside the gene matches. Germline CDR1 reads SGHTA; CDR2 reads FQGNSA. The CDR3 has 15 amino acids. Data came from immunoSEQ multiplex PCR; TCRdb stores just in-frame clones and leaves some out. The sample has roughly 170,000 clones; 60% to 75% are singletons. The specimen was memory CD4+ T cells sorted from blood. The subset here: CD45RA-negative fraction. The receptor was isolated from a man younger than 40 in good health. This chain uses TRBV7-2 with TRBJ2-7, with 7 nucleotides matching TRBD2. The CDR3 nucleotides read TGTGCCAGCAGCTTGGATAGCGGGCTCTCCTACGAGCAGTACTTC. Protein product: CASSLDSGLSYEQYF.